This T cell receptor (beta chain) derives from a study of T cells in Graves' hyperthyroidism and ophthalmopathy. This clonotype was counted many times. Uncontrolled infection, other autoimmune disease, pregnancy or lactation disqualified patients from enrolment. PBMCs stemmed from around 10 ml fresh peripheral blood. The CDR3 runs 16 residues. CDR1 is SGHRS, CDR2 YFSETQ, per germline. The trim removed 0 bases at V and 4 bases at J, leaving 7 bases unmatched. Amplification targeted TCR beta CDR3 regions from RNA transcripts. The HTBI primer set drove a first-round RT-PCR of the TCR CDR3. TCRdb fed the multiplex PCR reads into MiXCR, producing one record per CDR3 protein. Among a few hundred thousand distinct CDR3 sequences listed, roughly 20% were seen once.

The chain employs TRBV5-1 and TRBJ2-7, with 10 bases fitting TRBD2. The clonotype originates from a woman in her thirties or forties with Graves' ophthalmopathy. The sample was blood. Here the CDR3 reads CASSLEASGSRYEQYF. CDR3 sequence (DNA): TGCGCCAGCAGCTTGGAGGCTAGCGGGAGCAGGTACGAGCAGTACTTC. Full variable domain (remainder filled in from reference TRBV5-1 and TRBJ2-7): KAGVTQTPRYLIKTRGQQVTLSCSPISGHRSVSWYQQTPGQGLQFLFEYFSETQRNKGNFPGRFSGRQFSNSRSEMNVSTLELGDSALYLCASSLEASGSRYEQYFGPGTRLTVT.